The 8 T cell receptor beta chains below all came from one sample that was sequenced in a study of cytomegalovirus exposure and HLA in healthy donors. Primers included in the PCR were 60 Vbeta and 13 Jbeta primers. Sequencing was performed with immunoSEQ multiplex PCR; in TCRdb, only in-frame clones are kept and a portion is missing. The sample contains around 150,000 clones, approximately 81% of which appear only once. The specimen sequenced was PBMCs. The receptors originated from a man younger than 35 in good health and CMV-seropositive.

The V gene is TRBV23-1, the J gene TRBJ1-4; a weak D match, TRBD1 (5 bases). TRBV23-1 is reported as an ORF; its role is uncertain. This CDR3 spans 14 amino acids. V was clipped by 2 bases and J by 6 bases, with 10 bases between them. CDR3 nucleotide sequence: TGCGCCAGCAGTCAACCCAGCAGGGATGAAAAACTGTTTTTT. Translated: CASSQPSRDEKLFF.

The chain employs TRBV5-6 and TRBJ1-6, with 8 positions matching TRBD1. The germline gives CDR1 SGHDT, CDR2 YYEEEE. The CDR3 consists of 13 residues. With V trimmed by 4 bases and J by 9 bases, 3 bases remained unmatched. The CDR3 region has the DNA TGTGCCAGCAGCCCGGACAGGGTTTCACCCCTCCACTTT. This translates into CASSPDRVSPLHF.

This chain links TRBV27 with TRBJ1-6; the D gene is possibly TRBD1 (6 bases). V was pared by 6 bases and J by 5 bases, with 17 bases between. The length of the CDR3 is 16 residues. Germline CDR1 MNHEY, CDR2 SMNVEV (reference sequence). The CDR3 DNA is TGTGCCAGCAGCTCCCGCGTCCACAGGGATAATTCACCCCTCCACTTT. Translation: CASSSRVHRDNSPLHF.

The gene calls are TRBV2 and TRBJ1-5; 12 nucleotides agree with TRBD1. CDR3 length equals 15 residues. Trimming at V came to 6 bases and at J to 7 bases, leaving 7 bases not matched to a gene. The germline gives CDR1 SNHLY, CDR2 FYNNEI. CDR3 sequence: CASRGGTGGEQPQHF. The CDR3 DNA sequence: TGTGCCAGCAGGGGGGGGACAGGGGGCGAACAGCCCCAGCATTTT.

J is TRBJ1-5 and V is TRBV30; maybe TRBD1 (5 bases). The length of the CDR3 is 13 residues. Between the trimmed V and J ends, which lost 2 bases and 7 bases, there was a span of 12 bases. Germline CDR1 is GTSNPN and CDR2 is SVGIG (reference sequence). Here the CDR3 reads CAWSPRDVQPQHF. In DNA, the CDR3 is TGTGCCTGGAGTCCCAGGGATGTACAGCCCCAGCATTTT.

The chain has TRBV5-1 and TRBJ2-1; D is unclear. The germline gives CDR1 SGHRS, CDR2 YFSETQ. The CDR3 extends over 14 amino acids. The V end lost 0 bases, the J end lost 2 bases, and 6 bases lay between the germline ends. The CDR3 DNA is TGCGCCAGCAGCTTGGACTATACCTACAATGAGCAGTTCTTC. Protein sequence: CASSLDYTYNEQFF.

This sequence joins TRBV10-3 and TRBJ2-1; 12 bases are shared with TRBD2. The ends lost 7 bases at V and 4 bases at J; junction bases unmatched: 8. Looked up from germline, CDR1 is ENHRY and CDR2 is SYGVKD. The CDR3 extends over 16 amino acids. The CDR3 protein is CAIKPSGGAGYNEQFF. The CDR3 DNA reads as TGTGCCATCAAACCTAGCGGGGGGGCCGGATACAATGAGCAGTTCTTC.

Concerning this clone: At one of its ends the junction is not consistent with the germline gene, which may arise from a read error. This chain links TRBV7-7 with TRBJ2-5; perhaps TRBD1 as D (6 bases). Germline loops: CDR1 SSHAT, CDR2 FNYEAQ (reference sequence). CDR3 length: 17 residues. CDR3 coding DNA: TGTGCTAGCAGCCCGCTCGAATTGACAGGCCCGACGGAGACCCAGTACTTC. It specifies CASSPLELTGPTETQYF.